This entry concerns a single TCR beta chain. Its target is not known. This sample was taken from a study of post-analysis software for immune sequencing data. Trimming removed 2 bases from V and 11 bases from J, with 15 bases in between. The germline CDR1 and CDR2 sequences are MNHEY and SVGAGI. The CDR3 runs to 14 residues. Unique molecular identifiers were present in the TCR beta cDNA libraries. TCRdb analysed the PCR reads with MiXCR anew, one entry per CDR3 protein. The sample has about 680,000 distinct CDR3 sequences, around 64% seen once. Study-level results: A few TRBV segments occurring more often in patients than controls included TRBV5-6, TRBV5-1 and TRBV20-1.

Material: blood. The chain links TRBV6-5 to TRBJ1-4; D may be TRBD1 (6 bases). This TCR was recovered from a girl aged 2-10 years with multiple sclerosis. The CDR3 DNA reads TGTGCCAGCAGTTACGAGGGACAACGTGAGAAACTGTTTTTT. It codes for CASSYEGQREKLFF.